These 18 T cell receptor beta chains originate from one sample sequenced in a study of glioma-infiltrating T cells after dendritic cell vaccination. The data were produced by immunoSEQ multiplex PCR, yet TCRdb's version contains in-frame clones alone and is incomplete. The data hold roughly 98,000 clones, with 70% to 90% observed a single time. The sample here was blood, taken before dendritic cell vaccination. The receptors stem from a human donor with glioblastoma.

The CDR3 DNA is TGTGCCAGCAGTCAGGGACAGGGCCGCACCTTC. This gives the protein CASSQGQGRTF. The chain couples TRBV6-6 to TRBJ1-2; 9 nucleotides line up with TRBD1. The CDR3 consists of 11 residues. V gave up 5 bases and J gave up 13 bases; unmatched junction bases: 5. Germline lookup yields CDR1 MNHNY and CDR2 SVGAGI (reference sequence).

Only a few counts were recorded for this clone. V and J are TRBV7-2 and TRBJ1-3, with 8 bases that match TRBD1. The CDR3 contains 18 residues. V was pared by 4 bases and J by 8 bases, with 19 bases of the junction left unmatched. Germline values: CDR1 SGHTA, CDR2 FQGNSA. CDR3 sequence reads: CASSSTSSDRGGIHTIYF. The CDR3 nucleotides read TGTGCCAGCAGCTCGACCTCAAGCGACAGGGGAGGAATACACACCATATATTTT.

The chain employs TRBV19 and TRBJ1-5; 11 bases agree with TRBD1. V was pared by 5 bases and J by 1 base, with 4 bases of the junction left unmatched. Germline CDR1 and CDR2: LNHDA and SQIVND (reference sequence). This CDR3 spans 16 amino acids. DNA of the CDR3: TGTGCCAGTAGTGAGGGGGACAGGGGGAGCAATCAGCCCCAGCATTTT. It encodes CASSEGDRGSNQPQHF.

This chain's CDR3 is CAWAEDRSTGELFF. The CDR3, as DNA: TGTGCCTGGGCCGAGGACAGGTCCACCGGGGAGCTGTTTTTT. The chain recombines TRBV30 with TRBJ2-2; TRBD1 matches 7 bases. Trimming cost V 5 bases and J 4 bases; bases outside gene matches: 7. Germline CDR1 reads GTSNPN; CDR2 reads SVGIG (reference sequence). This CDR3 region has 14 residues.

This chain joins TRBV7-2 and TRBJ1-1, with D possibly TRBD1 on 5 matching bases. V lost 6 bases to trimming and J lost 1 base, with 12 bases between them. Germline V CDR1 and CDR2: SGHTA, FQGNSA. The CDR3 spans 14 residues. This chain's CDR3 is CASSWRGGNTEAFF. As DNA, the CDR3 is TGTGCCAGCAGTTGGAGGGGCGGGAACACTGAAGCTTTCTTT.

This clone was detected only once. The rearrangement uses TRBV2 and TRBJ2-1; 8 bases fit TRBD2. Unmatched junction bases numbered 0, after V lost 7 bases and J lost 7 bases. Germline CDR1 is SNHLY and CDR2 is FYNNEI. This CDR3 contains 11 residues. CDR3 sequence: CASTGGNEQFF. Written as DNA, the CDR3 is TGTGCCAGCACGGGGGGGAATGAGCAGTTCTTC.

This chain joins TRBV30 and TRBJ2-1; the D is unclear. V was shortened by 2 bases and J by 4 bases, with 6 bases between the two germline ends. Germline values: CDR1 GTSNPN, CDR2 SVGIG (reference sequence). The CDR3 runs 12 residues. CDR3 nucleotide sequence: TGTGCCTGGAGTCTAGGATACAATGAGCAGTTCTTC. Translation: CAWSLGYNEQFF.

The genes are TRBV5-1 and TRBJ2-1; D uncertain. The CDR3 spans 15 residues. The germline V gene encodes CDR1 SGHRS and CDR2 YFSETQ. V gave up 4 bases and J gave up 0 bases, with 11 bases separating them. Here the CDR3 reads CASSGQDPSYNEQFF. DNA of the CDR3: TGCGCCAGCAGCGGGCAAGATCCCTCCTACAATGAGCAGTTCTTC.

V gene TRBV10-3 combines with J gene TRBJ2-2; 8 bases align to TRBD1. Germline CDR1 reads ENHRY; CDR2 reads SYGVKD. The J segment lost 3 bases and the V segment lost 0 bases, leaving 0 bases of the junction unmatched. This CDR3 comprises 15 residues. The DNA of the CDR3 is TGTGCCATCAGTGAGTCGGACAGGGACACCGGGGAGCTGTTTTTT. Amino acid sequence: CAISESDRDTGELFF.

The chain couples TRBV30 to TRBJ2-7; D ambiguous. The CDR3 is 12 residues long. Germline V gives CDR1 GTSNPN, CDR2 SVGIG (reference sequence). Trimming took off 8 bases at V and 6 bases at J, with 17 bases between the two ends. Here the CDR3 reads CARRILTGEQYF. The CDR3 DNA is TGTGCCCGCCGGATCCTTACGGGCGAGCAGTACTTC.

The chain carries TRBV19 and TRBJ2-1; possible D gene TRBD2, 5 bases. CDR3 length: 14 amino acids. Germline CDR1 is LNHDA and CDR2 is SQIVND (reference sequence). V was shortened by 5 bases and J by 6 bases, with 14 bases between the two germline ends. CDR3: CASSPGGIANEQFF. In nucleotides, the CDR3 is TGTGCCAGTAGTCCAGGAGGCATAGCCAATGAGCAGTTCTTC. Full variable domain (remainder filled in from reference TRBV19 and TRBJ2-1): DGGITQSPKYLFRKEGQNVTLSCEQNLNHDAMYWYRQDPGQGLRLIYYSQIVNDFQKGDIAEGYSVSREKKESFPLTVTSAQKNPTAFYLCASSPGGIANEQFFGPGTRLTVL.

This clone was picked up one time. The CDR3 here is CASSMGLDYNEQFF. CDR3 DNA: TGTGCCAGTAGTATGGGGCTTGATTACAATGAGCAGTTCTTC. The V and J genes are TRBV19 and TRBJ2-1; tentatively, D is TRBD1 (5 bases). This CDR3 has 14 amino acids. Trimming removed 3 bases from V and 4 bases from J, with 10 bases in between. The germline V gene has CDR1 LNHDA and CDR2 SQIVND (reference sequence).

This chain joins TRBV6-1 and TRBJ1-6; no clear D gene. Germline assignment: CDR1 MNHNS and CDR2 SASEGT. This CDR3 comprises 14 residues. The germline V and J ends were trimmed by 2 bases and 7 bases, with 9 bases remaining between them. CDR3 sequence: CASSERTENSPLHF. The CDR3 nucleotides read TGTGCCAGCAGTGAAAGAACGGAGAATTCACCCCTCCACTTT.

V usage is TRBV4-3 and J usage is TRBJ1-4; D is uncertain. With 1 base removed from V and 7 bases from J, the gap between germline ends came to 19 bases. Germline CDR1 and CDR2: LGHNA and YSLEER. The CDR3 has 17 residues. The CDR3 protein is CASSQGAPTGNGEKLFF. The DNA for the CDR3 is TGCGCCAGCAGCCAAGGGGCCCCTACGGGGAACGGTGAAAAACTGTTTTTT.

The rearrangement uses TRBV9 and TRBJ2-3; 8 bases map to TRBD2. CDR3 length: 16 amino acids. V was clipped by 3 bases and J by 5 bases; unmatched bases: 11. CDR1 and CDR2 (germline): SGDLS, YYNGEE. DNA of the CDR3: TGTGCCAGCAGCGCACAGCTGGGACTAGGGGTAGATACGCAGTATTTT. Protein sequence: CASSAQLGLGVDTQYF.

This rearrangement joins TRBV27 to TRBJ2-7; TRBD2 matches at 10 bases. The J segment lost 7 bases and the V segment lost 3 bases, leaving 9 bases of the junction unmatched. Germline V gene sequence: CDR1 MNHEY, CDR2 SMNVEV (reference sequence). The CDR3 has 15 amino acids. The CDR3 sequence is CASSFGLAGAGEQYF. CDR3 sequence (DNA): TGTGCCAGCAGTTTTGGTCTAGCGGGAGCGGGGGAGCAGTACTTC.

The V gene is TRBV30, the J gene TRBJ1-3; no clear D gene. CDR3 size: 13 residues. V lost 2 bases, J lost 4 bases, and 9 bases lay in between. CDR1 is GTSNPN and CDR2 is SVGIG in the germline V gene (reference sequence). This CDR3 reads CAWSTGYGNTIYF. CDR3 nucleotides: TGTGCCTGGAGTACCGGGTACGGAAACACCATATATTTT.

This clone was counted once. The chain uses TRBV6-1 and TRBJ2-1, with unresolved D. Trimming took off 6 bases at V and 7 bases at J, with 4 bases between the two ends. This CDR3 is built from 10 residues. The germline V gene has CDR1 MNHNS and CDR2 SASEGT. The DNA of the CDR3 is TGTGCCAGCAGGCTAAATGAGCAGTTCTTC. Translating it yields CASRLNEQFF.